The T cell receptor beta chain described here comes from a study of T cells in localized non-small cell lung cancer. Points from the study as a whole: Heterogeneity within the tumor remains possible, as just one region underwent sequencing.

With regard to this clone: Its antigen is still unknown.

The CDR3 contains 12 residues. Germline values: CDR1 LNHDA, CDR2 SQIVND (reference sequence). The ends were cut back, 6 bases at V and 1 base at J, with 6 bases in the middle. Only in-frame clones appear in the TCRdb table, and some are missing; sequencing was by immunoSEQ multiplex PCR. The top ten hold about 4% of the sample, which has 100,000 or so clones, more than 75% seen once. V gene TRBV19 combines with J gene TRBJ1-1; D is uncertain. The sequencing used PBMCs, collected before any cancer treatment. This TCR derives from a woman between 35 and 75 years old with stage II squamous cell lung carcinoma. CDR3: CASSFPNTEAFF. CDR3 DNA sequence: TGTGCCAGTAGCTTCCCGAACACTGAAGCTTTCTTT.